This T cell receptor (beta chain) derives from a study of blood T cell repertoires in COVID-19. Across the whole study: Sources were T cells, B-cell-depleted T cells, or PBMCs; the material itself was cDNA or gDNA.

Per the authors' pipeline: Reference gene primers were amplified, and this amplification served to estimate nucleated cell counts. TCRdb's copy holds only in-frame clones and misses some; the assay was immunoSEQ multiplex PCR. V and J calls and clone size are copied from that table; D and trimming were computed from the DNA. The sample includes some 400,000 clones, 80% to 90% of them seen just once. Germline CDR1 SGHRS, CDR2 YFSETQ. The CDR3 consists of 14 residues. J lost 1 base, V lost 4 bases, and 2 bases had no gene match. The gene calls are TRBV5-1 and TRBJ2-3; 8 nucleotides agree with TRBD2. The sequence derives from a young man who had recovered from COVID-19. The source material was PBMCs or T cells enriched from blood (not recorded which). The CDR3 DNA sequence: TGCGCCAGCAGCGCGGGACTAGGCACAGATACGCAGTATTTT. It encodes CASSAGLGTDTQYF. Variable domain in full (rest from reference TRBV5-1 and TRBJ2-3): KAGVTQTPRYLIKTRGQQVTLSCSPISGHRSVSWYQQTPGQGLQFLFEYFSETQRNKGNFPGRFSGRQFSNSRSEMNVSTLELGDSALYLCASSAGLGTDTQYFGPGTRLTVL.